There are many counts of the clone carrying this T cell receptor beta chain. The antigen is unknown. V lost 5 bases to trimming and J lost 4 bases; unmatched junction nucleotides: 7. The CDR3 contains 14 residues. This sample was included in a study of T cells in Graves' hyperthyroidism and ophthalmopathy. General study findings and limits: Appearing also in blood were most of the thyroid clonotypes expanded above 0.001.

Diagnosis of hyperthyroidism was new in patients aged 18 to 65, and its duration was under 2 months. Any patient presenting with uncontrolled infection, other autoimmune disease, pregnancy or lactation was left out. PBMCs came from roughly 10 ml fresh peripheral blood. RNA transcripts served as the template for amplifying TCR beta CDR3 regions. The HTBI primer set was used in a first-round RT-PCR of the TCR CDR3. One entry per CDR3 protein results from TCRdb running MiXCR on the multiplex PCR reads. In the table there are 600,000 to 900,000 distinct CDR3 sequences, about a sixth of which are singletons.

The V gene is TRBV12-3 or TRBV12-4, the J gene TRBJ2-5, with 7 bases that match TRBD1. Sequencing was done on a sample of blood. The sequence came from a man younger than 30 with Graves' hyperthyroidism. CDR3 amino acids: CASSAQGKGETQYF. The CDR3 coding sequence is TGTGCCAGCAGTGCACAGGGGAAGGGAGAGACCCAGTACTTC.